Listed below are T cell receptor beta chains from one sample, sequenced in a study of regulatory T cells in long-lasting Graves disease. One entry per CDR3 protein results from TCRdb running MiXCR on the multiplex PCR reads. The sample holds more than 300,000 distinct CDR3 sequences, about 11% seen once. The same data also went into a second study, on T cells in Graves' hyperthyroidism and ophthalmopathy.

The sample in question was peripheral blood mononuclear cells (PBMCs), obtained at new diagnosis, from a patient treated with antithyroid drugs. These receptors were obtained from a woman aged 18-29 years with Graves disease. The CDR3 runs from the conserved cysteine through the conserved F or W. Rows may omit the clone size; those that give it use once, few, many or a size class.

>TRBJ2-3|many|TRBV18|13
CASSPPSTDTQYF
>TRBJ1-2|few|TRBV20-1|13
CSAPINMPYGYTF
>TRBJ2-2|many|TRBV15|16
CATSGWASGSPGELFF
>TRBJ1-5|many|TRBV15|13
CATSLYSNQPQHF
>TRBJ2-5|.|TRBV7-3|13
CASRKGLLETQYF
>TRBJ2-2|few|TRBV20-1|18
CSARNILDRAANTGELFF
>TRBJ2-2|many|TRBV5-1|21
CASSLAVRGLAGSPNTGELFF
>TRBJ1-2|many|TRBV3-1|14
CASSQDWTGSGYTF
>TRBJ2-5|.|TRBV12-3/TRBV12-4|14
CASGWVISPETQYF
>TRBJ2-2|many|TRBV27|17
CASSLMGLAGATGKLFF
>TRBJ2-1|many|TRBV12-3/TRBV12-4|15
CASSLGTLSYNEQFF
>TRBJ2-2|many|TRBV7-3|15
CASSLLDGSGGELFF
>TRBJ2-3|many|TRBV7-9|14
CASSYRRGGDTQYF
>TRBJ1-1|many|TRBV20-1|13
CSARGVVNTEAFF
>TRBJ1-5|many|TRBV2|15
CASSVREGYNQPQHF
>TRBJ2-5|.|TRBV7-6|17
CASSRGLAGVGKETQYF
>TRBJ1-5|few|TRBV7-9|17
CASSPSGSGASNQPQHF
>TRBJ2-2|many|TRBV7-9|13
CASSFSGTGELFF
>TRBJ1-1|few|TRBV27|15
CASSLQGVGLTEAFF
>TRBJ1-3|.|TRBV3-1|16
CASSPAGHSSGNTIYF
>TRBJ2-2|.|TRBV3-1|14
CASSPEGDTGELFF
>TRBJ2-7|.|TRBV14|14
CASSLGWGDYEQYF
>TRBJ2-1|.|TRBV6-5|18
CASSYTASSGRSYNEQFF
>TRBJ1-2|many|TRBV2|21
CASVGDARDRSAREGYYGYTF
>TRBJ1-2|many|TRBV12-3/TRBV12-4|14
CASSIRHLNYGYTF
>TRBJ2-7|.|TRBV5-5|15
CASRRLAGSSYEQYF
>TRBJ2-5|few|TRBV20-1|21
CSARDFGTGPSSLMYQETQYF
>TRBJ2-6|many|TRBV12-3/TRBV12-4|16
CASSSHSLSGANVLTF
>TRBJ1-2|many|TRBV18|17
CASSPRQGAGFPSGYTF
>TRBJ1-1|many|TRBV10-3|14
CAISEPTENTEAFF
>TRBJ2-1|many|TRBV6-2/TRBV6-3|14
CASSYGTRSDEQFF
>TRBJ2-5|many|TRBV12-3/TRBV12-4|16
CASSSETSGSIETQYF